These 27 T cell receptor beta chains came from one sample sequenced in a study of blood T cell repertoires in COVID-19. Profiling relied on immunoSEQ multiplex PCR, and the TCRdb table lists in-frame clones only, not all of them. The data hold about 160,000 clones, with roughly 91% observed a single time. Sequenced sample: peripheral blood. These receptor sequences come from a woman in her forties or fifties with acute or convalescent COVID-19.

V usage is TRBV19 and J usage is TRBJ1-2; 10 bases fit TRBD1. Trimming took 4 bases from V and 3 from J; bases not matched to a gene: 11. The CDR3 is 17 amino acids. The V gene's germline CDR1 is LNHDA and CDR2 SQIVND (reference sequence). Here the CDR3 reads CASSTRDRGNWDYGYTF. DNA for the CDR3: TGTGCCAGTAGTACCCGGGACAGGGGTAATTGGGACTATGGCTACACCTTC.

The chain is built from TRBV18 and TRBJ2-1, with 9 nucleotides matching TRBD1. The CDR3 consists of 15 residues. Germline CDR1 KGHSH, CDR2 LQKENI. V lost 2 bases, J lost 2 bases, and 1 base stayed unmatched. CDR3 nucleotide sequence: TGTGCCAGCTCACCAGGGACAGGGACCTACAATGAGCAGTTCTTC. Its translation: CASSPGTGTYNEQFF.

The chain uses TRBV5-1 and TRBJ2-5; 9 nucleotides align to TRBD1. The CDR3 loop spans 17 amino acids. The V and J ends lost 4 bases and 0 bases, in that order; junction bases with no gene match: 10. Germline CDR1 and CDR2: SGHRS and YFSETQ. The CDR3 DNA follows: TGCGCCAGCAGCCTAACCGGACAGGGGTTGTACCAAGAGACCCAGTACTTC. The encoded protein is CASSLTGQGLYQETQYF.

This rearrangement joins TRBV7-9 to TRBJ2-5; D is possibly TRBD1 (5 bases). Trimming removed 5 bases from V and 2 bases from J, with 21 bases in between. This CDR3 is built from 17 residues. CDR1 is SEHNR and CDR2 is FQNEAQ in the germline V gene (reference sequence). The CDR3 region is CASSLQLTTVFQETQYF. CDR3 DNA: TGTGCCAGCAGCCTACAACTAACGACAGTCTTTCAAGAGACCCAGTACTTC.

The CDR3 sequence: CASSLDEVRDYGYTF. CDR3 DNA sequence: TGTGCCAGCAGCTTAGATGAAGTCAGGGATTATGGCTACACCTTC. The V call is TRBV11-2, the J call TRBJ1-2; D perhaps matches TRBD1 (5 bases). This CDR3 region has 15 residues. From germline, CDR1 is SGHAT and CDR2 FQNNGV. Trimming left V 0 bases short and J 5 bases short, with 13 bases between.

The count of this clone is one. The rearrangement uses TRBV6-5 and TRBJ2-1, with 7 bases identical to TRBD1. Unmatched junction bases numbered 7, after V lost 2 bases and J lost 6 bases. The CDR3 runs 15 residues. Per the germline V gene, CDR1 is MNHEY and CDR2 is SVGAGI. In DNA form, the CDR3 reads TGTGCCAGCAGTTACGTAACAGGGGAGATCAATGAGCAGTTCTTC. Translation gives CASSYVTGEINEQFF.

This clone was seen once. The CDR3 here is CASSLVEYTYNSPLHF. The CDR3 DNA is TGTGCCAGCAGTTTAGTCGAATACACCTATAATTCACCCCTCCACTTT. This rearrangement joins TRBV28 to TRBJ1-6; the D is unclear. Germline V gives CDR1 MDHEN, CDR2 SYDVKM. Trimming cost V 2 bases and J 2 bases, with 10 bases left between them. This CDR3 is 16 amino acids long. The full variable domain, with the rest looked up from reference TRBV28 and TRBJ1-6, is DVKVTQSSRYLVKRTGEKVFLECVQDMDHENMFWYRQDPGLGLRLIYFSYDVKMKEKGDIPEGYSVSREKKERFSLILESASTNQTSMYLCASSLVEYTYNSPLHFGNGTRLTVT.

The CDR3 is CAISGQTGNEQFF. CDR3 bases: TGTGCCATCAGTGGTCAGACAGGGAACGAGCAGTTCTTC. The chain is built from TRBV10-3 and TRBJ2-1, with 7 bases that match TRBD1. The CDR3 has 13 amino acids. The V segment lost 4 bases and the J segment 10 bases; nucleotides outside the gene matches: 7. The germline V gene encodes CDR1 ENHRY and CDR2 SYGVKD.

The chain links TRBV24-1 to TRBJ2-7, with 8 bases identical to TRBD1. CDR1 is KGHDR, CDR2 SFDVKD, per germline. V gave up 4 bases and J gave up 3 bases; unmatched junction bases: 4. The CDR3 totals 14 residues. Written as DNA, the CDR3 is TGTGCCACCAGTGACGCTGGACAGGGCTACGAGCAGTACTTC. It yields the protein CATSDAGQGYEQYF.

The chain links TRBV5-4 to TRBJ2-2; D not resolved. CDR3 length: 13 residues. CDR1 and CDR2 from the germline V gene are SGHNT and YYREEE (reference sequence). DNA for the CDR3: TGTTCCTCCCGGTCCGGTGGCACCGGGGAGCTGTTTTTT. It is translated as CSSRSGGTGELFF.

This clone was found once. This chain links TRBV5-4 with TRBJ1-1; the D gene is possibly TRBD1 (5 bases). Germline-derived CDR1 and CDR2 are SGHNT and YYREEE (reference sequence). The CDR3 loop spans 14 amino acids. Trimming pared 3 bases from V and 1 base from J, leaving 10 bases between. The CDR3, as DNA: TGTGCCAGCAGCTCCCCCCAGGGGAACACTGAAGCTTTCTTT. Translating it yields CASSSPQGNTEAFF.

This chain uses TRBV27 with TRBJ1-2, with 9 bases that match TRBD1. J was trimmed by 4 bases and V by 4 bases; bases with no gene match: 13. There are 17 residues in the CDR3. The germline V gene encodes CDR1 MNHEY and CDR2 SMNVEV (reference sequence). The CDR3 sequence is CASSSHLDRGLSYGYTF. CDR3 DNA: TGTGCCAGCAGTTCTCACTTGGACAGGGGCCTATCCTATGGCTACACCTTC.

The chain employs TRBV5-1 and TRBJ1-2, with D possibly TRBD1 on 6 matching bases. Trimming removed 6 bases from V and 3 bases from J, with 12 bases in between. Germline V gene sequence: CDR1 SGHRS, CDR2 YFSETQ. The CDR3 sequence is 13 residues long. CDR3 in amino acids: CASNPGQDYGYTF. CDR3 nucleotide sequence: TGCGCCAGCAACCCGGGACAAGACTATGGCTACACCTTC.

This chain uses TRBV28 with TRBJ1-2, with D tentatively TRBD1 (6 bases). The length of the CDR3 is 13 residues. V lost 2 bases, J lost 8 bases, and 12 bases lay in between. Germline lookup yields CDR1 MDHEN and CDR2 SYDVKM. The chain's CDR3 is CASSLGGAKGYTF. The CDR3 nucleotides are TGTGCCAGCAGTTTAGGGGGGGCCAAAGGCTACACCTTC.

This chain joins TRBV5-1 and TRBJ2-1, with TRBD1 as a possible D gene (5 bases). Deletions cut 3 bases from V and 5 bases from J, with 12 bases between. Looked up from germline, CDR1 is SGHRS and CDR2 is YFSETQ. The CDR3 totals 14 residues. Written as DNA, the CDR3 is TGCGCCAGCAGCTCAGGGTCCTCTAACAATGAGCAGTTCTTC. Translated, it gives CASSSGSSNNEQFF.

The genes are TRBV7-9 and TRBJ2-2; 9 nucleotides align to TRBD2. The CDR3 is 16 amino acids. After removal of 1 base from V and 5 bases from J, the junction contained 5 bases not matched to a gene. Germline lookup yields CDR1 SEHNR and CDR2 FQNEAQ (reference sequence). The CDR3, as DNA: TGTGCCAGCAGCTTAGTAGCGGGAGTAAAAACCGGGGAGCTGTTTTTT. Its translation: CASSLVAGVKTGELFF.

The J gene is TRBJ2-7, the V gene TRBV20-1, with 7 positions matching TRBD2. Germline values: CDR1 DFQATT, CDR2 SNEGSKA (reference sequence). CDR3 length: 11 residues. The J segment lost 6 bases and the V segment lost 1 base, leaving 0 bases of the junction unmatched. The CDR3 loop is CSARGEGEQYF. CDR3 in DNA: TGCAGTGCTAGAGGGGAGGGCGAGCAGTACTTC.

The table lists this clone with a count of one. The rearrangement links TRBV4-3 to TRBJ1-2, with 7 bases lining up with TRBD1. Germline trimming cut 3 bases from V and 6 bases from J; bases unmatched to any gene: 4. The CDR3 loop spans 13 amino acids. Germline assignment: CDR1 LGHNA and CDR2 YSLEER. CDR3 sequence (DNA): TGCGCCAGCAGCCATGACAGGGCCCATGGCTACACCTTC. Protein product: CASSHDRAHGYTF.

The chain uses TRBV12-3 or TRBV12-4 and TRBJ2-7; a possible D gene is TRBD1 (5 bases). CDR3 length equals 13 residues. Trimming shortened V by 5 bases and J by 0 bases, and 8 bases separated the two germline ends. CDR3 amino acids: CASSTDSSYEQYF. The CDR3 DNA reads TGTGCCAGCAGTACCGACAGCTCCTACGAGCAGTACTTC.

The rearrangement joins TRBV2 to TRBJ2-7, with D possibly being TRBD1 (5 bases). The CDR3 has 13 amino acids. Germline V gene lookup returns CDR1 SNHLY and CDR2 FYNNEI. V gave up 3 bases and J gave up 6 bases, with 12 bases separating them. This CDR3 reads CASSEMGPGEQYF. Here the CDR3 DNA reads TGTGCCAGCAGTGAGATGGGGCCGGGCGAGCAGTACTTC.

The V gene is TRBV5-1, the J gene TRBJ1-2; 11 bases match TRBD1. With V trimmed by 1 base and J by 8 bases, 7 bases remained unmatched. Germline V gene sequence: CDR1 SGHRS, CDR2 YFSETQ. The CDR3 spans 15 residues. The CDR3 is CASSLLGQGAWGYTF. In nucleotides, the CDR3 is TGCGCCAGCAGCTTGCTTGGACAGGGGGCTTGGGGCTACACCTTC.

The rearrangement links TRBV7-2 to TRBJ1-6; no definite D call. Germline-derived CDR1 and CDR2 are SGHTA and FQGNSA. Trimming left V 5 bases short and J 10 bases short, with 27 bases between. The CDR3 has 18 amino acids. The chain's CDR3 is CASSLRWRAMNFVSPLHF. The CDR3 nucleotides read TGTGCCAGCAGCCTACGGTGGAGGGCTATGAATTTCGTATCACCCCTCCACTTT.

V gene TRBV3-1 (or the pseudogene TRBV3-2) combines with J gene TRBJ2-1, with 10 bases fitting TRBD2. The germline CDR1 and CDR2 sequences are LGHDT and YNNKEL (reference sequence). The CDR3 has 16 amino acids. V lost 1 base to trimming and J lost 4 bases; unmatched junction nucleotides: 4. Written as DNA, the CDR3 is TGTGCCAGCAGCCAAGGGACTAGCGGAACTTACAATGAGCAGTTCTTC. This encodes CASSQGTSGTYNEQFF.

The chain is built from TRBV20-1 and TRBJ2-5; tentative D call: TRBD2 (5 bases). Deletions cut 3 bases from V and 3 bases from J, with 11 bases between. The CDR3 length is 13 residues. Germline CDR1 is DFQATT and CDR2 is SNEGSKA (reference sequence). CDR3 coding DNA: TGCAGTGCTAGTTCCGGGGATGAAGAGACCCAGTACTTC. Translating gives CSASSGDEETQYF.

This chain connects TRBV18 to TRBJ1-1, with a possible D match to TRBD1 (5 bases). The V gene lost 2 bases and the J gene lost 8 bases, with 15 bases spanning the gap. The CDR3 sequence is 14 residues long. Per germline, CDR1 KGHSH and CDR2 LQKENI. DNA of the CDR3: TGTGCCAGCTCACCAGGCTCACAGGTCCCGGAAGCTTTCTTT. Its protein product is CASSPGSQVPEAFF.

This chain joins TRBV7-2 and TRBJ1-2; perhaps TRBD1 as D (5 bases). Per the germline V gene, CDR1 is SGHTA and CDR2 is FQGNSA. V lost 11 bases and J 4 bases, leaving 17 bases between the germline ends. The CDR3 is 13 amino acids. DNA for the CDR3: TGTGCCGCGGGGCGATCCTACGGCTATGGCTACACCTTC. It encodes CAAGRSYGYGYTF.

The CDR3 DNA sequence: TGTGCCAGCAGTTCAATAGGGGGCGCAGGTGAAAAACTGTTTTTT. Translating gives CASSSIGGAGEKLFF. The chain employs TRBV28 and TRBJ1-4, with 7 bases that match TRBD1. Per the germline V gene, CDR1 is MDHEN and CDR2 is SYDVKM. The CDR3 sequence is 15 residues long. J was trimmed by 7 bases and V by 4 bases; bases with no gene match: 9.